The clone carrying this TCR beta chain was counted a few times. The assay was immunoSEQ multiplex PCR, and TCRdb's table has in-frame clones only and misses some. The sample lists about 13,000 clones, approximately 72% occurring once. These data are taken from a study of OX40 agonist ivuxolimab in advanced cancers. The J segment lost 5 bases and the V segment lost 4 bases, leaving 9 bases of the junction unmatched. Germline CDR1 reads PRHDT; CDR2 reads FYEKMQ (reference sequence). The CDR3 spans 15 residues. The source is an adult with an advanced solid tumor such as melanoma, head and neck, liver or kidney cancer. Sequencing was performed on CD4+ or CD8+ T cells sorted from blood, taken in a trial of the OX40 agonist ivuxolimab. The chain has TRBV13 and TRBJ2-7; 9 bases line up with TRBD2. The CDR3 DNA sequence: TGTGCCAGCAGCTCTCTCGGATTAGCGGGGGACGAGCAGTACTTC. This gives the protein CASSSLGLAGDEQYF.